Included here is one T cell receptor beta chain sequence, with context. The data originate from a study of blood T cells in healthy people across ages. The use of a sample-barcoded 5' primer and a J-beta primer mix characterized a second PCR of about 7 to 12 cycles. TCRdb re-called the 5' RACE reads through MiXCR, storing one row per CDR3 protein. Of over a million distinct CDR3 sequences in the sample, more than 35% were seen once. The TCR comes from an older woman in good health. Specimen: blood.

The CDR3 here is CASSRDEAGGDEQYF. The CDR3 nucleotides read TGTGCCAGCAGCCGAGACGAGGCGGGAGGTGACGAGCAGTACTTC. The genes are TRBV7-9 and TRBJ2-7, with 8 bases matching TRBD2. Per germline, CDR1 SEHNR and CDR2 FQNEAQ (reference sequence). V shed 5 bases, J shed 5 bases, and the junction held 11 bases outside the gene matches. The CDR3 is made up of 15 amino acids.